The T cell receptor (beta chain) described here comes from a study of shared clonotypes between healthy human individuals (dated by TCRdb to 2019 to 2021). With respect to the entire study: The cohort comprised two women and three men aged 18 to 49 years. For each donor, three plates each were used for CD4 naive and CD4 memory, two plates were used for CD8 naive, and one plate was used for CD8 memory. To estimate repertoire size and how much clonotypes are shared between individuals, the study performed deep sequencing of blood TCR repertoires from about 5 healthy adults. Libraries were prepared and TCR repertoires were sequenced by different laboratories using diverse techniques, in order to increase sequencing depth and limit assay-specific biases. Leukapheresis yielded between about 0.85 and 10 billion PBMCs per donor.

This clone is a singleton in its sample. Its cognate antigen has yet to be identified. No clone much larger than this one lies a single base away; base qualities are absent. The germline V gene yields MNHNS for CDR1 and SASEGT for CDR2. Deletion took 8 bases off V and 0 bases off J, with a span of 8 bases between the germline ends. The CDR3 goes from the cysteine to the phenylalanine over 14 residues. The CDR3 DNA has 42 bases and is translated from base 1. Using the deep immunoSEQ assay, multiplex PCR amplified TCR CDR3 regions from genomic DNA. Extracted genomic DNA from each cell subset was spread evenly across all wells of several immunoSEQ 96-well plates, with each plate serving as a replicate. For sorted subsets, approximately 210 ng of genomic DNA, equivalent to roughly 30,000 T cell genomes, went into each replicate PCR. Purified libraries were measured with a Qubit 3.0 fluorometer, size-checked on a Bioanalyzer 2100, and measured again with the KAPA Library Quantification kit. Each immunoSEQ 96-well plate was sequenced on its own single-read 150-cycle Illumina NextSeq 550 flow cell. As for the authors' bioinformatics: The immunoSEQ output contained only junctional sequences without quality scores, so filtering could not match that applied to full-length reads. To assign V/J genes and CDR3, sequences were annotated against IMGT germline references using PyIR, a Python wrapper for IgBLAST v1.9. Reads were removed for weak V/J assignments (E-value above 1e-6), missing CDR3, stop codons, out-of-frame junctions, or ambiguous translated residues. V3J clonotypes were defined by identical inferred V gene, J gene, and CDR3 amino acid sequence. The percentage overlap between two repertoires was calculated by dividing the number of shared unique clonotypes by the size of the smaller repertoire. RTK rarefaction, the Chao1 estimator, and Recon v2.1 estimates of unobserved clonotypes were used to assess repertoire richness. Generation probabilities for all TCRbeta clonotypes obtained by the gDNA method from a handful of donors were computed using OLGA. TCRdb holds this immuneACCESS table with in-frame rearrangements only. Some clones are missing; in checked studies, unresolved V genes explain under half, and the rest has no known cause. V and J calls and clone size are given by that table; D and trimming were obtained from the DNA. This sample comprises about 640,000 clones, less than 80% of them detected only once. The ten largest clones capture about 2% of the sample.

The study at large found these results: The small number of donors limited the genetic and exposure-history diversity represented. Sampling was restricted to blood, and TCR repertoires in tissue are likely to differ from TCR repertoires in blood. When several donors were compared, the shared fraction of clonotypes was about 5.5% for naive CD4, over 3% for naive CD8, 2% to 2.5% for memory CD4, and around 0.4% for memory CD8. Even with the large sequencing depth, rarefaction of the sorted-subset datasets indicated that sequencing was incomplete. Based on pairwise subsampling, the degree of clonotype sharing among donors was expected to be affected by sequencing depth. Clonotypes shared by all four sorted-subset donors showed higher generation probabilities than non-shared clonotypes. Estimated clonotype richness was generally larger for naive than for memory subsets.

Healthy HIV-negative adults with no recently reported acute infections or vaccinations were included as donors. Only Caucasian adults living in Nashville, Tennessee, USA were represented among the donors. CD4+ T cells were enriched by magnetic negative selection; naive cells were then positively selected on CD45RA, and the negative fraction formed the memory subset. Blood was collected by leukapheresis, and PBMCs were isolated by Ficoll-Histopaque density gradient centrifugation and then cryopreserved in liquid nitrogen vapor phase. Analytical flow cytometry was used to check the purity and quantity of every magnetically sorted T cell population. Each sorted fraction had its genomic DNA isolated and then quantified by UV absorbance on a Nanodrop 2000c.

The sequenced sample consisted of memory CD4+ T cells sorted from blood. Reading the label with the study, this specimen's cell subset or site is: CD45RA-negative fraction. In this chain, TRBV6-1 is recombined with TRBJ2-6; the D gene cannot be named for sure. The TCR was taken from a woman aged 30 to 39 in good health. The DNA sequence is TGTGCCAGCGACGAAAGCTCTGGGGCCAACGTCCTGACTTTC. This codes for CASDESSGANVLTF.